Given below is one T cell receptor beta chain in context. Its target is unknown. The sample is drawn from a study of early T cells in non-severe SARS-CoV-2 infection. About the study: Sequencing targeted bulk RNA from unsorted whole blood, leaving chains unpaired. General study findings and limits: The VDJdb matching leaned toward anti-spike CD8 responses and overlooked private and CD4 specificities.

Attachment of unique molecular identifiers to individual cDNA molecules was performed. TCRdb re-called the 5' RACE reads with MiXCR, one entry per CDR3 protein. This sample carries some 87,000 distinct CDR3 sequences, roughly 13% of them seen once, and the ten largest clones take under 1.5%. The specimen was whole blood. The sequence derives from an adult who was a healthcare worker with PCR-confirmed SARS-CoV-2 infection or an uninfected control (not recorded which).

For the CDR3, the DNA is TGTGCCAGCAGCCAACTCGGATTAACCTACGAGCAGTACTTC. Its translation is CASSQLGLTYEQYF. This sequence joins TRBV3-1 and TRBJ2-7; D uncertain. The CDR3 runs 14 residues. Germline V gives CDR1 LGHDT, CDR2 YNNKEL (reference sequence). Trimming removed 2 bases at V and 2 bases at J, with 10 bases between.